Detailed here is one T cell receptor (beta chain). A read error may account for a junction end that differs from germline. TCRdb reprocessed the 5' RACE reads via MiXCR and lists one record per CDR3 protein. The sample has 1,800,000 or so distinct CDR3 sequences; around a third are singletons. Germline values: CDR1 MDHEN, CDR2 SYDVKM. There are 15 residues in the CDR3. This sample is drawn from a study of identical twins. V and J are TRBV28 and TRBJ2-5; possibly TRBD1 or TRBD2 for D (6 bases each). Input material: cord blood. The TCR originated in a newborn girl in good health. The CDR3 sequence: CASSRFGGLQETLYF. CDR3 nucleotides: TGTGCCAGCAGTCGTTTCGGGGGCCTCCAAGAGACCCTGTACTTC.